These 5 T cell receptor beta chains came from one sample sequenced in a study of control samples from healthy donors and cancer patients. Using immunoSEQ multiplex PCR, the repertoire was profiled, and TCRdb retains in-frame clones only, with some absent. The sample holds 130,000 or so clones, nearly 90% seen once. The sequenced sample was blood. The receptor source for this set is a man aged 45 to 65 in good health.

J is TRBJ1-3 and V is TRBV7-2; D unclear. Germline values: CDR1 SGHTA, CDR2 FQGNSA. The V and J ends lost 5 bases and 5 bases respectively, with 13 bases between them. The CDR3 runs 14 residues. The CDR3 sequence: CASSPRARRNTIYF. The CDR3, as DNA: TGTGCCAGCAGCCCCCGGGCCCGCCGAAACACCATATATTTT.

V gene TRBV15 combines with J gene TRBJ2-1; D might be TRBD1 or TRBD2, each matching 5 bases. V lost 0 bases and J lost 4, with 10 bases in between. CDR1 LNHNV and CDR2 YYDKDF come from the germline V gene (reference sequence). The CDR3 has 15 amino acids. The CDR3 nucleotides read TGTGCCACCAGCAGAGAAGGCAGGGAGTACAATGAGCAGTTCTTC. Protein: CATSREGREYNEQFF.

The chain recombines TRBV20-1 with TRBJ2-7, with 11 bases matching TRBD1. The CDR3 spans 11 residues. Germline CDR1 DFQATT, CDR2 SNEGSKA (reference sequence). With V trimmed by 6 bases and J by 12 bases, 7 bases remained unmatched. As DNA, the CDR3 is TGCAGTGCGCGGACAGGGGGCGCTGGGTACTTC. Translation gives CSARTGGAGYF.

This clone came up a few times. The chain employs TRBV9 and TRBJ1-1; D remains unclear. V dropped 0 bases and J dropped 1 base, with 7 bases sitting between them. CDR1 and CDR2 (germline): SGDLS, YYNGEE. The CDR3 spans 14 residues. The CDR3 nucleotides read TGTGCCAGCAGCGTAGGCCACCGGAACACTGAAGCTTTCTTT. It specifies CASSVGHRNTEAFF.

The chain employs TRBV27 and TRBJ1-1; D may be TRBD1 (6 bases). Germline CDR1 is MNHEY and CDR2 is SMNVEV (reference sequence). Trimming removed 9 bases from V and 5 bases from J, with 19 bases in between. This CDR3 is 14 amino acids long. In nucleotides, the CDR3 is TGTGCCAGGCTAATTTCGTACAGGGTTACTGAAGCTTTCTTT. It is translated as CARLISYRVTEAFF.